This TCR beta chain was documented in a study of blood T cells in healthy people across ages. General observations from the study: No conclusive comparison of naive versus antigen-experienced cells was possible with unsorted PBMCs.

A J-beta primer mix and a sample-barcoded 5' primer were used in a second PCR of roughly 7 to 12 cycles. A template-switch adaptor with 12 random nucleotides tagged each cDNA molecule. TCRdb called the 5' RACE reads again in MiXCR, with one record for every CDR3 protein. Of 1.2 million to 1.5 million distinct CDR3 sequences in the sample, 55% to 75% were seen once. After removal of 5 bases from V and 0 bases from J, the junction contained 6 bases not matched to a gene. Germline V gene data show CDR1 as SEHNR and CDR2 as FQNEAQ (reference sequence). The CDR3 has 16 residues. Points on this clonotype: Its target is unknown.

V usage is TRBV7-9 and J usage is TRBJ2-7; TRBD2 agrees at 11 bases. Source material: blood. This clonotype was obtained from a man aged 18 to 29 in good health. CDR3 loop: CASSTTTSGASYEQYF. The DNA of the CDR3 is TGTGCCAGCAGCACCACGACTAGCGGGGCCTCCTACGAGCAGTACTTC.